This T cell receptor (beta chain) was sequenced for a study of T-cell reconstitution after alpha-beta-depleted transplantation in children. Unique molecular identifiers were used to barcode this TCRbeta library. TCRdb called the PCR reads again in MiXCR, with one record for every CDR3 protein. The repertoire holds 500,000 to 650,000 distinct CDR3 sequences, with 10% to 15% as singletons. The CDR3 covers 14 residues. The germline V gene encodes CDR1 MNHEY and CDR2 SVGEGT. V lost 6 bases and J lost 5; bases outside the gene matches: 3. The study, taken as a whole, reports: Where some patients showed high TCRbeta diversity at day 60, it came from recipient T cells and thymic progenitors that had survived. The origin of alpha-beta T cells about two months after transplant was reportedly several hundred expanded graft clones. T-cell counts and diversity at one year following transplant were attributed mainly to newly produced T cells.

About this clonotype itself: Antigen specificity is unknown.

The sample was PBMCs, mostly from graft donor cells, taken 360 days after TCRalphabeta/CD19-depleted stem cell transplant. The rearrangement joins TRBV6-2 or TRBV6-3 to TRBJ2-2, with 10 positions matching TRBD1. The origin of this receptor is a male patient between 5 and 17 years old who had a stem cell transplant for acute myeloid leukemia, so the T cells may come from the graft donor. The CDR3 loop reads CASRGTGVTGELFF. The CDR3 nucleotides read TGTGCCAGCAGGGGGACAGGGGTAACCGGGGAGCTGTTTTTT.